This passage covers 18 T cell receptor beta chains from one sample sequenced in a study of T cells in Graves' hyperthyroidism and ophthalmopathy. TCR beta CDR3 sequences were amplified from RNA transcripts. The primer set for the first-round RT-PCR of the TCR CDR3 was HTBI. TCRdb reanalysed the multiplex PCR reads using MiXCR and keeps one entry per CDR3 protein. This sample has some 500,000 distinct CDR3 sequences; about 16% occur once, and the top ten carry 25% to 30%. The sample comprised blood. Receptors were obtained from a woman aged 25 to 39 with Graves' ophthalmopathy.

The V call is TRBV20-1, the J call TRBJ2-7, with 10 bases matching TRBD1. The CDR3 loop spans 18 amino acids. CDR1 is DFQATT and CDR2 is SNEGSKA in the germline V gene (reference sequence). V gave up 0 bases and J gave up 4 bases; unmatched junction bases: 15. The CDR3 DNA follows: TGCAGTGCTAGAGACCTCTCCCGGGGGACAGGGGATCATTACGAGCAGTACTTC. This gives the protein CSARDLSRGTGDHYEQYF.

This clonotype came up many times. The junction and the germline gene differ at one end; a read error may be behind it. V gene TRBV10-3 combines with J gene TRBJ1-1; 10 bases line up with TRBD1. The germline CDR1 and CDR2 sequences are ENHRY and SYGVKD. The CDR3 is 14 residues long. The CDR3 nucleotides are TGTGCCATCAGTAAGTCAGGGACAGGGGAAAGAGCTTTCTTT. Protein sequence: CAISKSGTGERAFF.

Of note for this clonotype: One junction end disagrees with the germline gene, perhaps due to a read error. V usage is TRBV4-2 and J usage is TRBJ1-2; D ambiguous. CDR1 LGHNA and CDR2 YNFKEQ come from the germline V gene. This CDR3 has 13 amino acids. CDR3 sequence (DNA): TGTGCCGGCAGCCAAGATAACCCCTATGGCTACACCTTC. As protein: CAGSQDNPYGYTF.

In its sample, this clonotype was seen many times. The chain recombines TRBV28 with TRBJ2-7, with a weak D call TRBD2 (6 bases). The V gene's germline CDR1 is MDHEN and CDR2 SYDVKM. The CDR3 is made up of 12 amino acids. Trimming pared 8 bases from V and 4 bases from J, leaving 12 bases between. The CDR3 DNA follows: TGTGCCAGCCGTGTAAGCGGGTACGAGCAGTACTTC. Translation: CASRVSGYEQYF.

In its sample, this clonotype was seen a few times. The genes are TRBV4-3 and TRBJ1-6; 8 nucleotides line up with TRBD1. Germline V gene data show CDR1 as LGHNA and CDR2 as YSLEER. The CDR3 runs 16 residues. Trimming removed 0 bases from V and 6 bases from J; junction bases left unmatched: 4. The CDR3 coding sequence is TGCGCCAGCAGCCAAGAGGGGACAGGTCCTAATTCACCCCTCCACTTT. Encoded protein: CASSQEGTGPNSPLHF.

The table lists this clonotype with many counts. The genes are TRBV3-1 and TRBJ1-5; D possibly corresponds to TRBD1 (5 bases). Trimming pared 3 bases from V and 5 bases from J, leaving 11 bases between. The germline CDR1 and CDR2 sequences are LGHDT and YNNKEL (reference sequence). CDR3 length equals 14 residues. The CDR3 protein is CASSHGHLHQPQHF. CDR3 DNA sequence: TGTGCCAGCAGCCACGGACATTTACATCAGCCCCAGCATTTT.

There are many counts of this clonotype. This chain connects TRBV2 to TRBJ1-2, with 7 nucleotides matching TRBD1. The CDR3 runs 14 residues. V dropped 2 bases and J dropped 3; count of bases not matched to a gene: 3. Germline CDR1 SNHLY, CDR2 FYNNEI. Here the CDR3 DNA reads TGTGCCAGCAGTGAACAGGGGGAAGACTATGGCTACACCTTC. Translating gives CASSEQGEDYGYTF.

This clonotype showed up many times. The chain combines TRBV28 with TRBJ2-7, with 7 bases lining up with TRBD1. The germline V gene has CDR1 MDHEN and CDR2 SYDVKM. The CDR3 has 14 amino acids. The trim removed 5 bases at V and 2 bases at J, leaving 6 bases unmatched. The CDR3 sequence is CASSQQGPTYEQYF. CDR3 nucleotides: TGTGCCAGCAGTCAACAGGGGCCAACCTACGAGCAGTACTTC.

In this sample, this clonotype turned up a few times. The chain has TRBV4-3 and TRBJ1-1, with TRBD1 as a possible D gene (6 bases). Germline assignment: CDR1 LGHNA and CDR2 YSLEER. The CDR3 spans 18 residues. The ends were cut back, 4 bases at V and 1 base at J, with 22 bases in the middle. The CDR3, as DNA: TGCGCCAGCAGCCTAGACCGGGTCCTAGGGGGGGAGAACACTGAAGCTTTCTTT. It yields the protein CASSLDRVLGGENTEAFF.

This chain uses TRBV19 with TRBJ2-3; D uncertain. Germline CDR1 reads LNHDA; CDR2 reads SQIVND (reference sequence). V lost 3 bases and J 3 bases, leaving 10 bases between the germline ends. The CDR3 totals 14 residues. CDR3 bases: TGTGCCAGTAGTATCGTGCCCTTGACAGATACGCAGTATTTT. Translation: CASSIVPLTDTQYF.

A note on this clonotype: The junction and the germline gene differ at one end; a read error may be behind it. The genes are TRBV18 and TRBJ2-2; 10 bases align to TRBD1. Germline CDR1 is KGHSH and CDR2 is LQKENI. The CDR3 has 15 residues. The CDR3: CASSLGQGNTRELFF. The CDR3 DNA is TGTGCCAGCTCACTGGGACAGGGGAACACCAGGGAGCTGTTTTTT. Filled out from reference TRBV18 and TRBJ2-2, the complete variable domain reads NAGVMQNPRHLVRRRGQEARLRCSPMKGHSHVYWYRQLPEEGLKFMVYLQKENIIDESGMPKERFSAEFPKEGPSILRIQQVVRGDSAAYFCASSLGQGNTRELFFGEGSRLTVL.

This clonotype has ten or more counts. The chain recombines TRBV3-1 with TRBJ2-3, with a possible D match to TRBD2 (6 bases). Germline loops: CDR1 LGHDT, CDR2 YNNKEL (reference sequence). The CDR3 length is 13 residues. V was pared by 5 bases and J by 1 base, with 7 bases between. CDR3 DNA sequence: TGTGCCAGCAGCGGGACTGGCACAGATACGCAGTATTTT. This sequence encodes CASSGTGTDTQYF.

This clonotype appeared many times. This chain joins TRBV4-3 and TRBJ2-5; TRBD1 might be the D (5 bases). The CDR3 has 15 amino acids. The V end was cut by 1 base, the J end by 3 bases, with 12 bases between. Germline-derived CDR1 and CDR2 are LGHNA and YSLEER. The CDR3 DNA reads as TGCGCCAGCAGCCAAGGAATGGGCAGGGAAGAGACCCAGTACTTC. This translates into CASSQGMGREETQYF.

This clonotype was detected only a few times. The V gene is TRBV19, the J gene TRBJ2-7; D ambiguous. V was clipped by 3 bases and J by 4 bases, with 7 bases between them. Per germline, CDR1 LNHDA and CDR2 SQIVND (reference sequence). The CDR3 is 12 residues long. CDR3 coding DNA: TGTGCCAGTAGTATTGGGAATTACGAGCAGTACTTC. It encodes CASSIGNYEQYF.

With regard to this clonotype: A clone one base away is much larger, so this may be a read error. CDR3 sequence reads: CASSLRAREEAGINEQFF. CDR3 DNA: TGTGCCAGCAGCTTAAGAGCTCGGGAGGAGGCAGGCATCAATGAGCAGTTCTTC. The rearrangement uses TRBV11-2 and TRBJ2-1; 7 bases agree with TRBD2. The CDR3 covers 18 residues. With 2 bases clipped from V and 6 bases from J, the junction kept 16 bases outside the gene matches. Germline assignment: CDR1 SGHAT and CDR2 FQNNGV.

For the CDR3, the DNA is TGCAGCGTTGAAGTGGGACTAATTGGGAATGAGCAGTTCTTC. This gives the protein CSVEVGLIGNEQFF. The chain carries TRBV29-1 and TRBJ2-1; 7 bases match TRBD2. There are 14 residues in the CDR3. With V trimmed by 1 base and J by 7 bases, 7 bases remained unmatched. CDR1 and CDR2 (germline): SQVTM, ANQGSEA.

This clonotype appeared a few times. The CDR3 sequence: CASSEGRWADTQYF. The CDR3 DNA sequence: TGTGCCAGCAGTGAGGGGAGGTGGGCGGATACGCAGTATTTT. The chain uses TRBV28 and TRBJ2-3; possible D gene TRBD2, 6 bases. Trimming removed 5 bases from V and 6 bases from J, with 15 bases in between. This CDR3 is 14 amino acids long. Germline V gene lookup returns CDR1 MDHEN and CDR2 SYDVKM.

Regarding this clonotype: Germline is not matched at one junction end, which may reflect a read error. The CDR3, as DNA: TGTACCAGCAGTTCGTTACCCAGATACACCGGGGAGCTGTTTTTT. Its translation: CTSSSLPRYTGELFF. The rearrangement joins TRBV28 to TRBJ2-2; no clear D gene. This CDR3 contains 15 residues. Germline loops: CDR1 MDHEN, CDR2 SYDVKM. The full variable domain, completed using reference TRBV28 and TRBJ2-2, is DVKVTQSSRYLVKRTGEKVFLECVQDMDHENMFWYRQDPGLGLRLIYFSYDVKMKEKGDIPEGYSVSREKKERFSLILESASTNQTSMYLCTSSSLPRYTGELFFGEGSRLTVL.